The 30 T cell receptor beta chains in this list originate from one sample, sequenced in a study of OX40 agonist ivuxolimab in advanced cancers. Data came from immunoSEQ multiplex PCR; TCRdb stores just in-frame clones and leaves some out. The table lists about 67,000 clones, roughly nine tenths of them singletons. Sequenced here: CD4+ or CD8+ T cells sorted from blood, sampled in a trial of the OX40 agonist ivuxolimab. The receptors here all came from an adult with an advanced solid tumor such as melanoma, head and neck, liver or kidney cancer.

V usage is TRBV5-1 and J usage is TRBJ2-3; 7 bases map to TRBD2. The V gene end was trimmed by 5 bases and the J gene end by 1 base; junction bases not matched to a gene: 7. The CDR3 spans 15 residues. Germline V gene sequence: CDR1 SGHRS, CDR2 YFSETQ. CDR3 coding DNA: TGCGCCAGCAGTCTTAGACGGGGGGGCACAGATACGCAGTATTTT. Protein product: CASSLRRGGTDTQYF.

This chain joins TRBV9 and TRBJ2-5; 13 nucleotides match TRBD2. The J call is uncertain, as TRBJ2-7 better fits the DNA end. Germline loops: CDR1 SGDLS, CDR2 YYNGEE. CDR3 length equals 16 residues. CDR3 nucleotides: TGTGCCAGCAGCGTAGGGGGACTAGCGGGGTTGTACGAGCAGTACTTC. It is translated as CASSVGGLAGLYEQYF.

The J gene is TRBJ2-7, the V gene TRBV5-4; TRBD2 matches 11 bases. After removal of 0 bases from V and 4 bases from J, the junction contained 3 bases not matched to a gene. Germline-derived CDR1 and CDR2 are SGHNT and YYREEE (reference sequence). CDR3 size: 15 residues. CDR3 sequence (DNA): TGTGCCAGCAGCTTGGTGGGGACTAGCGGATACGAGCAGTACTTC. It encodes CASSLVGTSGYEQYF.

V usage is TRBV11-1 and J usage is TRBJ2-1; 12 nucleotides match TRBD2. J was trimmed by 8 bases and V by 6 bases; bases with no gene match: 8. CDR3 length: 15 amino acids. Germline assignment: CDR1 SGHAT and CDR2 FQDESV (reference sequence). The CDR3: CASSSLAGGRYEQFF. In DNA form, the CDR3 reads TGTGCCAGCAGTTCTCTAGCGGGAGGGCGCTATGAGCAGTTCTTC.

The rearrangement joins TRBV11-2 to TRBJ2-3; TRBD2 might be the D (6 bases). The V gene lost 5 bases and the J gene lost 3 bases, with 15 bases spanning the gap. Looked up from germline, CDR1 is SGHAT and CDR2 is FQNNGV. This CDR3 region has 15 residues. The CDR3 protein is CASSPGALGTDTQYF. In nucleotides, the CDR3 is TGTGCCAGCAGCCCGGGAGCATTGGGTACAGATACGCAGTATTTT.

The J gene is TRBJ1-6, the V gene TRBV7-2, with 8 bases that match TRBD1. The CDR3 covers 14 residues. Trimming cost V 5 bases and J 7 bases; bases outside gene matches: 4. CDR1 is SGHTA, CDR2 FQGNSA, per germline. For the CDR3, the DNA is TGTGCCAGCAGCCCCCGACAGGGGAATTCACCCCTCCACTTT. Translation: CASSPRQGNSPLHF.

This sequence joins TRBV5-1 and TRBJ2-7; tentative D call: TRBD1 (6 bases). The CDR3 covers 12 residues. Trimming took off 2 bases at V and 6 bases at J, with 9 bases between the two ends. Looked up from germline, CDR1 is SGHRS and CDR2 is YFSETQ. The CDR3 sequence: CASSFGDTEQYF. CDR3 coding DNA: TGCGCCAGCAGCTTTGGGGACACCGAGCAGTACTTC.

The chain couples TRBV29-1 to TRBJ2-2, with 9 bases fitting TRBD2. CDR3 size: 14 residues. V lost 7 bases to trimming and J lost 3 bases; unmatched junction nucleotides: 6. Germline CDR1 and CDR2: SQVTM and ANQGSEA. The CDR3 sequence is CSARPSGDTGELFF. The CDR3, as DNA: TGCAGCGCCCGCCCTAGCGGGGACACCGGGGAGCTGTTTTTT.

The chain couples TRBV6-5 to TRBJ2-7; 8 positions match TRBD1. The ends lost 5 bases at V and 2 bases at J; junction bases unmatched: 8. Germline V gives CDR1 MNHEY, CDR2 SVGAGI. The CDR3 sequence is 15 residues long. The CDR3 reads CASSGPGTGAYEQYF. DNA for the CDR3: TGTGCCAGCAGTGGACCCGGGACAGGAGCCTACGAGCAGTACTTC.

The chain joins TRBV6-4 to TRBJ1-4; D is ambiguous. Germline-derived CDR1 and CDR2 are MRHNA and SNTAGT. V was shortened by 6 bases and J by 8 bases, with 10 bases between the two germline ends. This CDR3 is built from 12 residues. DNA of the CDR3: TGTGCCAGCAGCGAATTGACAGAAAAACTGTTTTTT. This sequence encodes CASSELTEKLFF.

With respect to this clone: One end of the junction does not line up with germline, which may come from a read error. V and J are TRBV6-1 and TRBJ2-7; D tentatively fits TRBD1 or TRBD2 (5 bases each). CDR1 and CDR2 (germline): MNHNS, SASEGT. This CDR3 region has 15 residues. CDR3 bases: TGTGCCAGCAGCGAAGGCCCGGGGCTACCCTACGAGCAGTACTTC. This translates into CASSEGPGLPYEQYF.

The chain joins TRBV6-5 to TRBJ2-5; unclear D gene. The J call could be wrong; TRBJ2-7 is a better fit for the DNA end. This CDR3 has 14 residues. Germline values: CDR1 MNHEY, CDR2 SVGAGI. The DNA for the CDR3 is TGTGCCAGCAGCTATGCAGTAACTTCCTACGAGCAGTACTTC. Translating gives CASSYAVTSYEQYF.

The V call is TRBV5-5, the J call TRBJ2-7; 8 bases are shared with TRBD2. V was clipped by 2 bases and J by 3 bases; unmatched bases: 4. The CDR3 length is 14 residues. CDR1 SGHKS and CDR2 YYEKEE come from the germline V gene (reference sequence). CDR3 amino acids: CASSFSGSVYEQYF. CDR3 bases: TGTGCCAGCAGCTTCAGCGGGAGTGTCTACGAGCAGTACTTC.

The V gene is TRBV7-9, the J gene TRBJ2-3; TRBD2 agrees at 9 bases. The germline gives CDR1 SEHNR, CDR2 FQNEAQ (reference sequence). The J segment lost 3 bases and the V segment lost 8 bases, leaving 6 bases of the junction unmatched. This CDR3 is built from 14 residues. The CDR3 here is CASGEGLATDTQYF. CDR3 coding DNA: TGTGCCAGCGGCGAAGGACTAGCGACAGATACGCAGTATTTT.

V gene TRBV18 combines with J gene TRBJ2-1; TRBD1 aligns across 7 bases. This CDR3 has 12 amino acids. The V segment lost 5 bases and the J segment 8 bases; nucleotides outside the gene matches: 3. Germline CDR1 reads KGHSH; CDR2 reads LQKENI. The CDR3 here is CASSGTGDEQFF. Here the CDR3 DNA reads TGTGCCAGCTCAGGAACAGGGGATGAGCAGTTCTTC.

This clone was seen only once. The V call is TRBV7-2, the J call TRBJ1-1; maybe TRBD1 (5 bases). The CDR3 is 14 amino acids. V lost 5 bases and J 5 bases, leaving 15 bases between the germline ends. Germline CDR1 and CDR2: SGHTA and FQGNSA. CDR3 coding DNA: TGTGCCAGCAGCCCCCAGGGAAGGAGGACTGAAGCTTTCTTT. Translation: CASSPQGRRTEAFF.

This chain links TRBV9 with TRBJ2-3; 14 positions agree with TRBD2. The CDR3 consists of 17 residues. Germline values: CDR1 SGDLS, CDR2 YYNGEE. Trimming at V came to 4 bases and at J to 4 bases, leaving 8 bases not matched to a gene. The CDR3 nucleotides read TGTGCCAGCAGCCCTACGACTAGCGGGGGGGGCGCAGATACGCAGTATTTT. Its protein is CASSPTTSGGGADTQYF.

The CDR3 coding sequence is TGTGCCAGCAGCGTCCGGGACGGAGGTTCCTACGAGCAGTACTTC. It translates to CASSVRDGGSYEQYF. The V gene is TRBV5-4, the J gene TRBJ2-7; tentatively, D is TRBD1 or TRBD2 (5 bases each). V was shortened by 4 bases and J by 1 base, with 15 bases between the two germline ends. The CDR3 spans 15 residues. The V gene's germline CDR1 is SGHNT and CDR2 YYREEE (reference sequence).

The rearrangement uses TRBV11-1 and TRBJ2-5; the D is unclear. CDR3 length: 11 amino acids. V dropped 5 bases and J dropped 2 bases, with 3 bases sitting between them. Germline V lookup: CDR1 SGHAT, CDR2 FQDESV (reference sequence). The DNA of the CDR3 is TGTGCCAGCAGCATACAAGAGACCCAGTACTTC. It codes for CASSIQETQYF. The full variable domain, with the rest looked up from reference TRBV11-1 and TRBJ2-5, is EAEVAQSPRYKITEKSQAVAFWCDPISGHATLYWYRQILGQGPELLVQFQDESVVDDSQLPKDRFSAERLKGVDSTLKIQPAELGDSAMYLCASSIQETQYFGPGTRLLVL.

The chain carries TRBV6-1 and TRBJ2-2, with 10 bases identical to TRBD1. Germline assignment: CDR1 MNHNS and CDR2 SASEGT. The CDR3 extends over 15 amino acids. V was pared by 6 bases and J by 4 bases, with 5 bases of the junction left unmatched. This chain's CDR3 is CASRRDRGSTGELFF. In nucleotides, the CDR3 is TGTGCCAGCAGACGGGACAGGGGATCCACCGGGGAGCTGTTTTTT.

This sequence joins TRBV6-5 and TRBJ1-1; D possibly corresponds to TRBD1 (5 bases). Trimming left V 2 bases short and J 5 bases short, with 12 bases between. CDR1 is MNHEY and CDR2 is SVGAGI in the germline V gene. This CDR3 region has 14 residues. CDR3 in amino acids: CASSYGQGRTEAFF. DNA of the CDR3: TGTGCCAGCAGTTACGGGCAGGGTCGAACTGAAGCTTTCTTT.

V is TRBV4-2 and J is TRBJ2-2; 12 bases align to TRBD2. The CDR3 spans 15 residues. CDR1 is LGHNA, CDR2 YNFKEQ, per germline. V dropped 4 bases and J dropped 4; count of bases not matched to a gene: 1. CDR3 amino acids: CASSPGLAGTGELFF. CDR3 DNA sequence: TGTGCCAGCAGCCCGGGACTAGCGGGCACCGGGGAGCTGTTTTTT.

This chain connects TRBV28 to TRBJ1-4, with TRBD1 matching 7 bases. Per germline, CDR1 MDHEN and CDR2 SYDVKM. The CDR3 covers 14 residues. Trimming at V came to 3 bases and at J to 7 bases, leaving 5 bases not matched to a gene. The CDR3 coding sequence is TGTGCCAGCAGTTTGGAGGGGGCCAGTGAAAAACTGTTTTTT. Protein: CASSLEGASEKLFF.

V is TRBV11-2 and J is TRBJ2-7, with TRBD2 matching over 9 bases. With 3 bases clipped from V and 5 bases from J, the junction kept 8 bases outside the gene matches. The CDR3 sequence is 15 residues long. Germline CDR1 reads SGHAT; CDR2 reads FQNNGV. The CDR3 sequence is CASSFSSGSTHEQYF. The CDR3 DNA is TGTGCCAGCAGCTTCAGTAGCGGGAGTACGCACGAGCAGTACTTC.

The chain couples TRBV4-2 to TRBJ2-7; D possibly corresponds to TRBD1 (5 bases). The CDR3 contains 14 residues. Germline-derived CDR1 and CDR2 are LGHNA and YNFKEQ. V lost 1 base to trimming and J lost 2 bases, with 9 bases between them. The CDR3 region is CASSQGQRTYEQYF. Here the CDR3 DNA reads TGTGCCAGCAGCCAAGGACAGCGAACCTACGAGCAGTACTTC.

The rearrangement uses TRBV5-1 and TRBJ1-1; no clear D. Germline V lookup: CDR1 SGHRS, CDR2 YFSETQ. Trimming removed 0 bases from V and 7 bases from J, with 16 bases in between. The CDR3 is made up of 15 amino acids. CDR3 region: CASSLAFLGVGEAFF. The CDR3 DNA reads TGCGCCAGCAGCTTGGCTTTCCTCGGGGTTGGTGAAGCTTTCTTT.

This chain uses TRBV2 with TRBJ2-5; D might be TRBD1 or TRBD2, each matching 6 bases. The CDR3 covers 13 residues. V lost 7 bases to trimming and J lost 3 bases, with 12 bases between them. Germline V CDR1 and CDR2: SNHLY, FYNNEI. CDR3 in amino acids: CASKEGGEETQYF. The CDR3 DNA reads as TGTGCCAGCAAGGAGGGGGGAGAAGAGACCCAGTACTTC.

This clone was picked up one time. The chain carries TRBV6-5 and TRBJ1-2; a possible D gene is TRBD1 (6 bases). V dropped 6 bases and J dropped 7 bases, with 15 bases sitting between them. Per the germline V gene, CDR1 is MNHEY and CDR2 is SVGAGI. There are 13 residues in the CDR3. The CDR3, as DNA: TGTGCCAGCAGACGTCAACAGGGAGGTGGCTACACCTTC. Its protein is CASRRQQGGGYTF.

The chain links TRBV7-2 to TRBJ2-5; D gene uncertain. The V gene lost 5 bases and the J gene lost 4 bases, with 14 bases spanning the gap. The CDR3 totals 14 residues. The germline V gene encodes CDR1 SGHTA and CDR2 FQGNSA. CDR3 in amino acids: CASSTPPLGETQYF. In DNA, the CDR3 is TGTGCCAGCAGCACACCACCCCTCGGAGAGACCCAGTACTTC.

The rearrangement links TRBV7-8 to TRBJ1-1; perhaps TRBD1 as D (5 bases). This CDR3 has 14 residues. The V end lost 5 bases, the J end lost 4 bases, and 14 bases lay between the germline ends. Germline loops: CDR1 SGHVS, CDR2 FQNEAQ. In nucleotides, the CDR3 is TGTGCCAGCAGCAGCCAGGGCCAAGGCACTGAAGCTTTCTTT. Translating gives CASSSQGQGTEAFF.